This TCR beta chain was observed in a study of T cell responses to AZD1222 COVID-19 vaccine. Some clones are missing from TCRdb's copy, which holds only in-frame ones; the method was immunoSEQ multiplex PCR. Here the sample spans 110,000 or so clones, about 85% being singletons. Worth noting for this clone: Antigen: not known.

In germline, CDR1 is MGHRA, CDR2 YSYEKL. Trimming removed 3 bases from V and 1 base from J, with 13 bases in between. The CDR3 is 16 residues long. Study-level findings and limits: Most donors were white British, females outnumbered males, and clonal diversity was possibly underestimated. The study identified only five or six AZD1222 recipients as seropositive at baseline.

Sample: peripheral blood, taken 28 days after the second AZD1222 dose. J is TRBJ1-5 and V is TRBV4-1, with no clear D. This clonotype was sampled from an adult who received the AZD1222 COVID-19 vaccine. The CDR3 bases are TGCGCCAGCAGCCAGACGTTGACGGTAAGCAATCAGCCCCAGCATTTT. This encodes CASSQTLTVSNQPQHF.